This paragraph covers one T cell receptor (beta chain) sequence. Antigen: not known. These data belong to a study of shared clonotypes between healthy human individuals. Study summary: Samples came from a couple of female and a few male donors aged 18 to 49. Study results and limitations: In a handful of donors, around 5% of naive CD4 clonotypes appeared in common. The genetic and exposure-history diversity represented was limited by few donors.

It was at deep level that the assay was run. Libraries were prepared by immunoSEQ multiplex PCR; TCRdb keeps only in-frame clonotypes and omits some of them. The table shows about a million clones, with about 72% occurring only once. The sequenced sample was memory CD4+ T cells from PBMCs. Subset reported: CD45RA-negative fraction. This TCR was sampled from a man aged 18 to 29 in good health. Some clones in this sample may be carry-over from other donors' samples.

CDR3 bases: TGCGCCAGCAGCTTGGTAGGATGGGGTGAAAAACTGTTTTTT. It specifies CASSLVGWGEKLFF. This chain joins TRBV5-1 and TRBJ1-4; D not resolved. Germline lookup yields CDR1 SGHRS and CDR2 YFSETQ. The CDR3 runs to 14 residues. Trimming took off 0 bases at V and 7 bases at J, with 10 bases between the two ends.